This T cell receptor beta chain was recovered during a study of T-cell memory formation after mild COVID-19. Study-wide results and caveats: Some SARS-CoV-2-responding clones were already detected in memory before infection. What remained unconfirmed was the SARS-CoV-2 specificity of second-wave clones peaking on day 37.

This clonotype was detected a few times. The antigen is not known. Germline V gene lookup returns CDR1 DFQATT and CDR2 SNEGSKA (reference sequence). V shed 0 bases and J 4 bases; nucleotides not matched to a gene: 14. The CDR3 length is 18 residues. A single record per CDR3 protein comes from TCRdb applying MiXCR to the 5' RACE reads. The sample consists of roughly 250,000 distinct CDR3 sequences, roughly a sixth of them appearing once. What was sequenced was PBMCs or a T cell subset sorted from them (not recorded which). This rearrangement joins TRBV20-1 to TRBJ2-1, with 8 bases fitting TRBD2. This TCR was recovered from a young man who had mild COVID-19 (a few samples of this study predate the infection). Cell type and time point are not known. This chain's CDR3 is CSARDGTRGAGWYNEQFF. The CDR3 DNA follows: TGCAGTGCTAGAGATGGGACTAGAGGGGCTGGGTGGTACAATGAGCAGTTCTTC.